This paragraph reports one T cell receptor beta chain. No cognate antigen has been identified for it. No base qualities exist here, and no much larger clone lies one base off it. The sample is drawn from a study of identifying expanded T cells in peripheral blood (dated by TCRdb to about 2019). Regarding the research as a whole: Separate aliquots of the same genomic DNA pool were sequenced to produce technical replicates, and four replicates were compared in pairs. General conclusions and limits of the study: The beta-binomial model significantly reduced the number of clones called differentially abundant and the false-positive rate across all healthy-donor time intervals. The binomial model flagged about 1.1 differentially abundant clones between technical replicates but around 15 over roughly two weeks and roughly 19 over four weeks. Variance in clone template counts between roughly two-week samples significantly increased with total template count across all healthy donors. It was expected by the authors that biological variance in healthy repertoires might increase further over much longer intervals, such as months to years.

During the collection period, no immune events, such as infections, were documented for the healthy donors. To calibrate time-dependent variance in a beta-binomial model of T-cell clone differential abundance, blood repertoires from healthy donors were used as a training cohort. The training cohort comprised approximately ten healthy donors, 3 female and 7 male. An age range of about 29 to 65 years, with an average of 43 years, was recorded for the donors. Whole blood, obtained from a commercial supplier, was collected from each healthy donor at three time points spaced approximately two weeks apart. For immunosequencing, genomic DNA was extracted from unsorted whole blood. The immunoSEQ Assay, which uses bias-controlled multiplex PCR amplification of genomic DNA, was used to profile TCRbeta CDR3 regions. As for how the authors treated the data: To quantify the absolute abundance of each unique TCRbeta CDR3 region, the sequences were collapsed and filtered. Two models were used to test differential abundance: a binomial model (Fisher-equivalent) and a beta-binomial model that adds time-dependent variance fitted from healthy donors. Clones with fewer than 5 combined templates were removed, and differential abundance was called for clones with a Benjamini-Hochberg FDR below 0.01. In the beta-binomial model, variance was expressed as a function of the total template count across the two samples, in the form v = (b*log(k)+a)^2. Drawn from immuneACCESS, this table holds only the in-frame rearrangements with V and J called that TCRdb kept. Clones are partly lost; checked studies trace under half to an unresolved V gene and leave the rest unexplained. D and trimming come from the DNA, and the V and J calls and clone size come from that table. The sample records 85,000 to 90,000 clones, approximately 86% of which are singletons. The leading ten clones occupy around 5.6% of the sample.

V and J are truncated by 6 bases and 8 bases respectively, leaving an intervening sequence of 10 bases. The CDR3 goes from the cysteine to the phenylalanine over 11 residues. Only CDR3 DNA is held: 33 bases, read in frame from base 1. As encoded in the germline V gene, CDR1 is MNHEY while CDR2 is SVGAGI. The sequence was obtained from a person aged 18-70 years in good health. The chain is assembled from TRBV6-5 and TRBJ1-2, with the D gene not clear enough to name. The sample was blood. CDR3 region: CASSSVGGYTF. The base sequence is TGTGCCAGCAGCAGTGTTGGGGGCTACACCTTC.